These T cell receptor beta chains were read from a single sample in a study of shared clonotypes between healthy human individuals. The protocol was immunoSEQ multiplex PCR, while the TCRdb copy is restricted to in-frame clones and leaves out a portion. The profile shows a few million clones, more than 80% of them singletons. The sample comprised naive CD4+ T cells sorted from blood. The receptors were gathered from a man between 18 and 29 years old in good health. Both conserved end residues are trimmed from each CDR3.

V	J	CDR3
TRBV10-3	TRBJ2-7	AISEKGAGARYEQY
TRBV6-1	TRBJ1-5	ASSELTGGHQPQH
TRBV6-1	TRBJ1-2	ASQPGDTGGNGYT
TRBV29-1	TRBJ2-3	SVGGSDTQY
TRBV28	TRBJ1-5	ASSLGGPLNQPQH
TRBV9	TRBJ2-1	ASSTTGSSYNEQF
TRBV6-6	TRBJ1-5	ASPGRDNQPQH
TRBV4-1	TRBJ2-1	ASSQGRAKGYNEQF
TRBV6-6	TRBJ2-2	ASSYWGRGTGELF
TRBV7-2	TRBJ2-1	ASSLALGGNEQF
TRBV7-2	TRBJ2-1	ASSLVIGSRNEQF
TRBV5-1	TRBJ2-6	ASSPGRSSGANVLT
TRBV4-1	TRBJ2-1	ASSQDAEILNEQF
TRBV30	TRBJ1-4	AWSRGRMATKTNEKLF
TRBV7-8	TRBJ1-2	ASTEGVDYGYT
TRBV7-6	TRBJ1-1	ASSFSLNTEAF
TRBV5-1	TRBJ2-3	ASSLAHEADTQY
TRBV5-6	TRBJ1-2	ASSLQPYGYT
TRBV28	TRBJ2-3	ASSFGDTQY
TRBV6-5	TRBJ1-5	ASWQGGVSNQPQH
TRBV6-1	TRBJ1-2	ASSLQSTGYGYT
TRBV11-2	TRBJ2-2	ASSLDPDRGLRTGELF
TRBV2	TRBJ1-3	ASSEEGGNTIY
TRBV18	TRBJ2-3	ASSPRRGETNTQY
TRBV28	TRBJ1-5	AGGTGKNNQPQH
TRBV6-6	TRBJ1-4	ASSGTGQTNEKLF
TRBV5-4	TRBJ1-2	ASSTGGAVIYGYT
TRBV11-2	TRBJ2-5	ASSSTGVETQY
TRBV5-1	TRBJ2-1	ASSTTGQSSYNEQF
TRBV11-2	TRBJ2-2	ASSFGGTGELF
TRBV7-8	TRBJ2-7	ASSLSVGQGSFSYEQY
TRBV10-3	TRBJ2-1	AISESQGGKNEQF